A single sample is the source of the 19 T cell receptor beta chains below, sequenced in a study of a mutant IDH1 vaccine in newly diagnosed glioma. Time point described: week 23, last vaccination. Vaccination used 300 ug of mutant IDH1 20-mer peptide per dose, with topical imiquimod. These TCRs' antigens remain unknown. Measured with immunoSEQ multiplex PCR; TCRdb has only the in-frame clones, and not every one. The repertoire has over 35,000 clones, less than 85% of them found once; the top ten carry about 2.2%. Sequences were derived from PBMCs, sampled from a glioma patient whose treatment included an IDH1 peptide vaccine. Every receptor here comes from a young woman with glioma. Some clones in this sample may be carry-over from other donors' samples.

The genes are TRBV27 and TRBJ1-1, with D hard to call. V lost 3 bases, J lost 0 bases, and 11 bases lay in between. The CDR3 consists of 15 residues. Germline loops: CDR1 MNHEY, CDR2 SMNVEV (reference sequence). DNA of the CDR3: TGTGCCAGCAGTTTTATGGCCAGCGTGAACACTGAAGCTTTCTTT. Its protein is CASSFMASVNTEAFF.

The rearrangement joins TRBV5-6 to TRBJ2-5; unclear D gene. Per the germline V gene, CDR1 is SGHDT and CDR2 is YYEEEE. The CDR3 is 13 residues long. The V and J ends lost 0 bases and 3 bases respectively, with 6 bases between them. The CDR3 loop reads CASSLVQEETQYF. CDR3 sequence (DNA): TGTGCCAGCAGCTTGGTACAAGAAGAGACCCAGTACTTC.

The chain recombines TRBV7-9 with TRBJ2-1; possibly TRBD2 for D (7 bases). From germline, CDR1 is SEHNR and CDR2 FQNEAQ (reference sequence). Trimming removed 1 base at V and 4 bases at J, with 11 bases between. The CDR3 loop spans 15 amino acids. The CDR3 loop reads CASSLEGGGYNEQFF. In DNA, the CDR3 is TGTGCCAGCAGCTTAGAAGGGGGGGGTTACAATGAGCAGTTCTTC.

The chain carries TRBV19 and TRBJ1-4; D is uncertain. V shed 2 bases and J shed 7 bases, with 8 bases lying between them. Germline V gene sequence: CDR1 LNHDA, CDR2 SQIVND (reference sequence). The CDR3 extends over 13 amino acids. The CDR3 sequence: CASSILIGEKLFF. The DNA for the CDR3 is TGTGCCAGTAGTATATTAATTGGTGAAAAACTGTTTTTT.

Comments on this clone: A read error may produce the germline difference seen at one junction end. CDR3 nucleotides: TGTGCCAGCAGCCTAGCAGTGGGCACAGATACGCAGTATTTT. Translated, it gives CASSLAVGTDTQYF. This sequence joins TRBV7-8 and TRBJ2-3; possibly TRBD2 for D (5 bases). This CDR3 is built from 14 residues. Germline V gene lookup returns CDR1 SGHVS and CDR2 FQNEAQ.

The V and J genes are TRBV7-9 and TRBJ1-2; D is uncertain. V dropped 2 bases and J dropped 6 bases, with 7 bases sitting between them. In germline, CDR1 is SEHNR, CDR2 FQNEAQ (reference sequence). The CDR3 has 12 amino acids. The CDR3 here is CASSLLTNGYTF. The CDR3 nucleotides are TGTGCCAGCAGCTTACTCACAAATGGCTACACCTTC.

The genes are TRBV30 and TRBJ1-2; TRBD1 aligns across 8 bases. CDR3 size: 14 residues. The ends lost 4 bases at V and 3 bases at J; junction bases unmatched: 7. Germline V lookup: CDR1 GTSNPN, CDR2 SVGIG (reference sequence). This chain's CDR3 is CAWKGQGLYYGYTF. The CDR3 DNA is TGTGCCTGGAAAGGACAGGGATTATACTATGGCTACACCTTC.

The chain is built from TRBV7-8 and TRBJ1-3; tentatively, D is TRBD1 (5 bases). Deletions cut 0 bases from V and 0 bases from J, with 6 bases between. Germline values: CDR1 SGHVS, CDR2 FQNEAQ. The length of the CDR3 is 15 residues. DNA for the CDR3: TGTGCCAGCAGCTTAGCGGGACCCTCTGGAAACACCATATATTTT. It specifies CASSLAGPSGNTIYF. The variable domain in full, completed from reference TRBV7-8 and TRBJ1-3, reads GAGVSQSPRYKVAKRGQDVALRCDPISGHVSLFWYQQALGQGPEFLTYFQNEAQLDKSGLPSDRFFAERPEGSVSTLKIQRTQQEDSAVYLCASSLAGPSGNTIYFGEGSWLTVV.

The CDR3 loop is CASSRYVRGGDYGYTF. In DNA form, the CDR3 reads TGTGCCAGCTCTCGGTACGTTCGCGGTGGAGACTATGGCTACACCTTC. The genes are TRBV6-6 and TRBJ1-2, with no clear D. Germline V gene sequence: CDR1 MNHNY, CDR2 SVGAGI (reference sequence). With 8 bases removed from V and 3 bases from J, the gap between germline ends came to 22 bases. CDR3 length: 16 amino acids.

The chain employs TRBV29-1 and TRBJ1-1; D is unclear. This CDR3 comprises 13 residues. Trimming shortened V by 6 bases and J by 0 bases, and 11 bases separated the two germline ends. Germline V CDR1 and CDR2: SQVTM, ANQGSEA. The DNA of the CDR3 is TGCAGCGTACGAGGACGGCTGAACACTGAAGCTTTCTTT. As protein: CSVRGRLNTEAFF.

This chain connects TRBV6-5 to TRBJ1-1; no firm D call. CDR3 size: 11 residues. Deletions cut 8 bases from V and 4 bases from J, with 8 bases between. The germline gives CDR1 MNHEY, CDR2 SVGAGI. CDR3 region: CASSGFTEAFF. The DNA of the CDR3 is TGTGCCAGCTCTGGGTTCACTGAAGCTTTCTTT.

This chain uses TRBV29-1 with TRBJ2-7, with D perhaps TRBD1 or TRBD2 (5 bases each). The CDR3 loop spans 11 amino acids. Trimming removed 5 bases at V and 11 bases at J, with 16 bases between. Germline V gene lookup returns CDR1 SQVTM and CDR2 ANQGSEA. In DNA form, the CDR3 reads TGCAGCGTTCGGTTAGGGACCCACGAGTACTTC. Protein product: CSVRLGTHEYF.

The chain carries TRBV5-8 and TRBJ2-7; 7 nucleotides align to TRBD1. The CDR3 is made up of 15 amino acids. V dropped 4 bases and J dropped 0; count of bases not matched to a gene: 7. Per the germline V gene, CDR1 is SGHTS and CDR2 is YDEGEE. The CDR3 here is CASSAGQVTSYEQYF. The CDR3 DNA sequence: TGTGCCAGCAGCGCCGGACAGGTTACCTCCTACGAGCAGTACTTC.

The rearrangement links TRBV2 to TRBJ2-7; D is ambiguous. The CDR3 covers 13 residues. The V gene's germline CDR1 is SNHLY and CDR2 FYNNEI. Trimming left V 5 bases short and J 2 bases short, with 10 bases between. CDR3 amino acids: CASSTHVAYEQYF. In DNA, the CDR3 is TGTGCCAGCAGTACCCACGTGGCCTACGAGCAGTACTTC.

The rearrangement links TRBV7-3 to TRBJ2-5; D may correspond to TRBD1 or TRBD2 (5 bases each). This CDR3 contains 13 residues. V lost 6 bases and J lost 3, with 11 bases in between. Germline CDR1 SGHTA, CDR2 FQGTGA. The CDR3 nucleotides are TGTGCCAGCAGTCGAGGGGCAGAAGAGACCCAGTACTTC. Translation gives CASSRGAEETQYF. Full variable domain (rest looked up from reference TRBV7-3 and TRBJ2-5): GAGVSQTPSNKVTEKGKYVELRCDPISGHTALYWYRQSLGQGPEFLIYFQGTGAADDSGLPNDRFFAVRPEGSVSTLKIQRTERGDSAVYLCASSRGAEETQYFGPGTRLLVL.

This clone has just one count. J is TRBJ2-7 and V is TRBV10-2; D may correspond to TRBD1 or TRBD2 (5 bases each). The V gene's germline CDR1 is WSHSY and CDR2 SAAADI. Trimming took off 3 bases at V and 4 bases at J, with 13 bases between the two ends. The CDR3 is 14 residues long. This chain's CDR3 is CASSDTPGAYEQYF. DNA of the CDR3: TGCGCCAGCAGTGACACACCCGGGGCGTACGAGCAGTACTTC.

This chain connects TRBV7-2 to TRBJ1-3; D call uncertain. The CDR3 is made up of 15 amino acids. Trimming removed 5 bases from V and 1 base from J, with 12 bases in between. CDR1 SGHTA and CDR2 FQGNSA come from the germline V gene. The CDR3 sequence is CASSITTTSGNTIYF. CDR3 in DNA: TGTGCCAGCAGCATTACGACCACGTCTGGAAACACCATATATTTT.

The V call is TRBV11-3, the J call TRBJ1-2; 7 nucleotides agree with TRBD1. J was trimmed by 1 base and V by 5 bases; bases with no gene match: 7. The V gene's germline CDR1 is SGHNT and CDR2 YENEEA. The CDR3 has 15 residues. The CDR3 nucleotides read TGTGCCAGCAGCAGCCGGACAGGATTTAACTATGGCTACACCTTC. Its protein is CASSSRTGFNYGYTF.

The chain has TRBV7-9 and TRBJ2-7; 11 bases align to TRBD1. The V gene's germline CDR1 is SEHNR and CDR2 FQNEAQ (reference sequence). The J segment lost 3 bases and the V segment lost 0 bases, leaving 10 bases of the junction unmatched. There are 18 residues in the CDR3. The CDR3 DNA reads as TGTGCCAGCAGCTTAGCGGGGACAGGGGGAAGGACCGACTACGAGCAGTACTTC. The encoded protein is CASSLAGTGGRTDYEQYF.